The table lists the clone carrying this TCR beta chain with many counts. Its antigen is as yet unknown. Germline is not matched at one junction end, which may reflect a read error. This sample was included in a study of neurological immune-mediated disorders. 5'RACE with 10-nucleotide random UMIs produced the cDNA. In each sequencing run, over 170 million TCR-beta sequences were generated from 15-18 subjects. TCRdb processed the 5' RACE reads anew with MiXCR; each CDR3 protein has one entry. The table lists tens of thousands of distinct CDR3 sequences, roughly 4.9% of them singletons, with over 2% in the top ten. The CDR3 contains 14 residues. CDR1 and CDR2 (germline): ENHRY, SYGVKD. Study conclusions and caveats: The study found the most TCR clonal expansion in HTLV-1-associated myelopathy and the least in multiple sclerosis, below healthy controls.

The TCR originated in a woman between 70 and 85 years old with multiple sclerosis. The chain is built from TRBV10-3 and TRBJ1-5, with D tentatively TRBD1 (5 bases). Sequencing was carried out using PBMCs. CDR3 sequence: CASSTGDSNQPQHF. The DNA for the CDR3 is TGTGCCAGCAGTACAGGTGATAGCAATCAGCCCCAGCATTTT.